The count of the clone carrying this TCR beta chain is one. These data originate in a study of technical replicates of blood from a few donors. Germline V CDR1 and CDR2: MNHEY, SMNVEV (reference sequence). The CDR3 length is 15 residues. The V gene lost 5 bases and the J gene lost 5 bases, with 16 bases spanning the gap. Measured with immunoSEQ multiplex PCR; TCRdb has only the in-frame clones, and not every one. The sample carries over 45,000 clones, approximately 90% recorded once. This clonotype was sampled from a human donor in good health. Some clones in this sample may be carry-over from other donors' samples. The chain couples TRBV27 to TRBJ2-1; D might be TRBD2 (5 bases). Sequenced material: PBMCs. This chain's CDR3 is CASSPRSTADNEQFF. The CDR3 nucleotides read TGTGCCAGCAGTCCGCGTTCTACAGCGGACAATGAGCAGTTCTTC.